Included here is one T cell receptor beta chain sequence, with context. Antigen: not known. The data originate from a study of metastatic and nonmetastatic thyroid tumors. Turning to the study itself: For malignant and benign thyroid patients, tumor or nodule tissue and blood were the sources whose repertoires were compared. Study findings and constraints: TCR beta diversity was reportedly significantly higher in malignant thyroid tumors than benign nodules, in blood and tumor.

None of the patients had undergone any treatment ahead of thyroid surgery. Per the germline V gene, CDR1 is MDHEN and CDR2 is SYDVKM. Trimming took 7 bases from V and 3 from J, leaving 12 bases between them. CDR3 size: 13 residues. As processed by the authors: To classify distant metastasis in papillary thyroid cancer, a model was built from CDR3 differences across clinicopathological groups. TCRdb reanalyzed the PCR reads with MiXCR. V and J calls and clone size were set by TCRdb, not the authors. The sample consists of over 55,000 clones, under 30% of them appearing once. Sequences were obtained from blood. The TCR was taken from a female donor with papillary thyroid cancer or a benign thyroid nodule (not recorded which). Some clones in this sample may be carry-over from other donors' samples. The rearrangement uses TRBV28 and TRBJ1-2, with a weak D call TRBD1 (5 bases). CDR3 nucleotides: TGTGCCAGCAAGCTGGGGGGGGACTATGGCTACACCTTC. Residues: CASKLGGDYGYTF.